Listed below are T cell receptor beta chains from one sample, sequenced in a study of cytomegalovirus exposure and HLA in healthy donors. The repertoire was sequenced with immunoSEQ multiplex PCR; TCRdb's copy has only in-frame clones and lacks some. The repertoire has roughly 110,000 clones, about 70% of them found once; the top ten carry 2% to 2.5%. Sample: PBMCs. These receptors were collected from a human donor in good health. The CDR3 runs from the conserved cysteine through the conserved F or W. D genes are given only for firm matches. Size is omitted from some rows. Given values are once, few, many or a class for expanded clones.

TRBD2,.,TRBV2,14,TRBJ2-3,CASRERGSTDTQYF,TGTGCCAGCAGGGAGCGGGGAAGCACAGATACGCAGTATTTT
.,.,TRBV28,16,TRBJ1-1,CASRTGGVGLNTEAFF,TGTGCCAGCAGGACCGGGGGGGTCGGCCTGAACACTGAAGCTTTCTTT
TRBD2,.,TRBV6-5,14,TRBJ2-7,CASSRGLAGYEQYF,TGTGCCAGCAGCCGGGGACTAGCGGGCTACGAGCAGTACTTC
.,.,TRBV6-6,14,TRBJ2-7,CASSYLGGPYEQYF,TGTGCCAGCAGTTACTTAGGGGGTCCCTACGAGCAGTACTTC
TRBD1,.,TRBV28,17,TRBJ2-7,CASTTTEDRGHYYEQYF,TGTGCCAGCACCACTACAGAAGACAGGGGGCACTACTACGAGCAGTACTTC
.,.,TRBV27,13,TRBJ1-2,CASSFLDRGGYTF,TGTGCCAGCAGTTTCCTGGACAGAGGTGGCTACACCTTC
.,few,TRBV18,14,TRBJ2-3,CASSPPGSTDTQYF,TGTGCCAGCTCACCGCCAGGGTCCACAGATACGCAGTATTTT
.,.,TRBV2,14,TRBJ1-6,CASSEETNNSPLHF,TGTGCCAGCAGTGAGGAAACTAATAATTCACCCCTCCACTTT
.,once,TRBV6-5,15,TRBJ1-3,CASSITSTSGNTIYF,TGTGCCAGCAGTATAACTTCTACCTCTGGAAACACCATATATTTT
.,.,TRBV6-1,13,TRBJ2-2,CATFRGDTGELFF,TGTGCCACCTTCAGGGGCGACACCGGGGAGCTGTTTTTT
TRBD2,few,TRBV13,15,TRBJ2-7,CASSLRTSASYEQYF,TGTGCCAGCAGCTTGAGGACTAGCGCGTCCTACGAGCAGTACTTC